The 14 T cell receptor beta chains presented below share a single source sample, sequenced in a study of blood T cell repertoires in COVID-19. The protocol was immunoSEQ multiplex PCR, while the TCRdb copy is restricted to in-frame clones and leaves out a portion. The table has around 250,000 clones, 86% seen once; the top ten hold over 9%. Sequencing used peripheral blood. These receptors came from an elderly man with acute or convalescent COVID-19.

The chain recombines TRBV6-5 with TRBJ1-4, with D possibly TRBD1 on 6 matching bases. V shed 8 bases and J shed 5 bases, with 18 bases lying between them. Germline CDR1 and CDR2: MNHEY and SVGAGI. The CDR3 totals 15 residues. CDR3 nucleotide sequence: TGTGCCAGCGCATACGGACAGTACAGGAATGAAAAACTGTTTTTT. This codes for CASAYGQYRNEKLFF.

This clone came up a few times. The chain uses TRBV7-8 and TRBJ1-3; 9 bases fit TRBD1. V lost 5 bases, J lost 2 bases, and 7 bases stayed unmatched. The CDR3 is 16 amino acids. Germline V gene data show CDR1 as SGHVS and CDR2 as FQNEAQ. The CDR3 DNA is TGTGCCAGCAGCCGGGACAGGGCTTTAACTGGAAACACCATATATTTT. Amino acid sequence: CASSRDRALTGNTIYF. Full variable domain (remainder filled in from reference TRBV7-8 and TRBJ1-3): GAGVSQSPRYKVAKRGQDVALRCDPISGHVSLFWYQQALGQGPEFLTYFQNEAQLDKSGLPSDRFFAERPEGSVSTLKIQRTQQEDSAVYLCASSRDRALTGNTIYFGEGSWLTVV.

The J gene is TRBJ2-7, the V gene TRBV28; 11 nucleotides match TRBD2. Trimming took 4 bases from V and 5 from J; bases not matched to a gene: 10. The CDR3 has 16 amino acids. CDR1 is MDHEN, CDR2 SYDVKM, per germline. Written as DNA, the CDR3 is TGTGCCAGCAGTTCCTCAGGGGTAGCGGGAGGGAACGAGCAGTACTTC. This encodes CASSSSGVAGGNEQYF.

The rearrangement uses TRBV11-2 and TRBJ1-1, with D perhaps matching TRBD1 (6 bases). Germline loops: CDR1 SGHAT, CDR2 FQNNGV. CDR3 size: 12 residues. The V gene lost 5 bases and the J gene lost 6 bases, with 10 bases spanning the gap. CDR3 sequence reads: CASSNRAPEAFF. The CDR3 DNA reads TGTGCCAGCAGCAACAGGGCGCCTGAAGCTTTCTTT.

The rearrangement links TRBV19 to TRBJ1-1, with D unresolved. CDR3 length equals 13 residues. V dropped 3 bases and J dropped 1 base, with 6 bases sitting between them. CDR1 is LNHDA, CDR2 SQIVND, per germline (reference sequence). CDR3 nucleotides: TGTGCCAGTAGTATTAGTAAGAACACTGAAGCTTTCTTT. As protein: CASSISKNTEAFF.

Here the CDR3 DNA reads TGTGGTACGGGACAGGGGGCTCGGGATGAGCAGTTCTTC. Amino acid sequence: CGTGQGARDEQFF. The chain uses TRBV19 and TRBJ2-1; TRBD1 matches 12 bases. Germline values: CDR1 LNHDA, CDR2 SQIVND (reference sequence). The CDR3 totals 13 residues.

The chain joins TRBV11-2 to TRBJ2-3; possibly TRBD2 for D (6 bases). V was clipped by 5 bases and J by 4 bases, with 22 bases between them. The CDR3 contains 17 residues. Germline loops: CDR1 SGHAT, CDR2 FQNNGV. CDR3 sequence (DNA): TGTGCCAGCAGCCCATTTTTCGGGGGAAGTCCGGCAGATACGCAGTATTTT. This encodes CASSPFFGGSPADTQYF.

V and J are TRBV9 and TRBJ1-4; 11 bases are shared with TRBD1. The V gene's germline CDR1 is SGDLS and CDR2 YYNGEE. The CDR3 runs 16 residues. Unmatched junction bases numbered 9, after V lost 3 bases and J lost 8 bases. The CDR3 DNA follows: TGTGCCAGCAGCGCCCGTGGACAGGGGGCCTGGGAAAAACTGTTTTTT. Protein product: CASSARGQGAWEKLFF.

The rearrangement links TRBV13 to TRBJ2-7; weak D call: TRBD1 (5 bases). The germline V and J ends were trimmed by 3 bases and 1 base, with 13 bases remaining between them. The length of the CDR3 is 15 residues. Germline V gene lookup returns CDR1 PRHDT and CDR2 FYEKMQ (reference sequence). CDR3 DNA sequence: TGTGCCAGCAGCTTGGGTTTTCAGGGATCCTACGAGCAGTACTTC. Its translation: CASSLGFQGSYEQYF.

The CDR3 spells CASSFARAGEKLFF. Here the CDR3 DNA reads TGTGCCAGCAGTTTTGCGAGGGCGGGTGAAAAACTGTTTTTT. This chain uses TRBV27 with TRBJ1-4; D is unresolved. This CDR3 has 14 amino acids. From germline, CDR1 is MNHEY and CDR2 SMNVEV (reference sequence). Between the trimmed V and J ends, which lost 3 bases and 7 bases, there was a span of 12 bases.

The gene calls are TRBV6-6 and TRBJ1-2; D is possibly TRBD1 (5 bases). This CDR3 spans 15 amino acids. V was pared by 0 bases and J by 1 base, with 9 bases between. CDR1 and CDR2 from the germline V gene are MNHNY and SVGAGI (reference sequence). The CDR3 sequence: CASSYSGGRNYGYTF. CDR3 nucleotides: TGTGCCAGCAGTTACTCCGGGGGTCGTAACTATGGCTACACCTTC.

The chain employs TRBV7-9 and TRBJ2-7; D possibly corresponds to TRBD1 (6 bases). CDR3 size: 13 residues. V lost 3 bases and J 5 bases, leaving 11 bases between the germline ends. In germline, CDR1 is SEHNR, CDR2 FQNEAQ (reference sequence). The CDR3 sequence is CASSLGRGNEQYF. Written as DNA, the CDR3 is TGTGCCAGCAGCTTGGGCAGGGGAAACGAGCAGTACTTC. The entire variable domain, with the rest obtained from reference TRBV7-9 and TRBJ2-7, is as follows: DTGVSQNPRHKITKRGQNVTFRCDPISEHNRLYWYRQTLGQGPEFLTYFQNEAQLEKSRLLSDRFSAERPKGSFSTLEIQRTEQGDSAMYLCASSLGRGNEQYFGPGTRLTVT.

V usage is TRBV5-1 and J usage is TRBJ1-1, with 8 bases identical to TRBD1. Trimming removed 6 bases from V and 4 bases from J; junction bases left unmatched: 8. The CDR3 has 14 amino acids. CDR1 and CDR2 (germline): SGHRS, YFSETQ. The CDR3 DNA sequence: TGCGCCAGCAACTACCCGGACAGGGCCACTGAAGCTTTCTTT. Translating it yields CASNYPDRATEAFF.

This clone was seen only once. Mismatch with germline at one junction end may stem from a read error. This chain joins TRBV7-7 and TRBJ2-5; 7 positions match TRBD2. The CDR3 consists of 16 residues. The V gene's germline CDR1 is SSHAT and CDR2 FNYEAQ (reference sequence). In DNA, the CDR3 is TGTGCTAGCAGCTTAGAGCCTAGCGGAAGATCAGAGACCCAGTACTTC. Translating gives CASSLEPSGRSETQYF. The whole variable domain, filled in from reference TRBV7-7 and TRBJ2-5, reads GAGVSQSPRYKVTKRGQDVTLRCDPISSHATLYWYQQALGQGPEFLTYFNYEAQPDKSGLPSDRFSAERPEGSISTLTIQRTEQRDSAMYRCASSLEPSGRSETQYFGPGTRLLVL.